The source of this T cell receptor beta chain is a study of blood T cell repertoires in COVID-19. Study-wide context: COVID-19 samples from acute and convalescent phases originated in the United States, Italy and Spain.

Trimming stripped 2 bases from V and 11 bases from J, with 15 bases between. The length of the CDR3 is 13 residues. Germline V lookup: CDR1 LNHDA, CDR2 SQIVND (reference sequence). Libraries were prepared by immunoSEQ multiplex PCR; TCRdb keeps only in-frame clonotypes and omits some of them. Among about 210,000 clones listed, 80% to 90% were seen once. A single count supports this clone. The J gene is TRBJ1-1, the V gene TRBV19; no clear D. The sequenced material came from peripheral blood. The clonotype originates from a woman at least 80 years old with acute or convalescent COVID-19. CDR3 residues: CASSITRGLDAFF. The CDR3 DNA follows: TGTGCCAGTAGTATAACAAGAGGGTTGGATGCTTTCTTT.